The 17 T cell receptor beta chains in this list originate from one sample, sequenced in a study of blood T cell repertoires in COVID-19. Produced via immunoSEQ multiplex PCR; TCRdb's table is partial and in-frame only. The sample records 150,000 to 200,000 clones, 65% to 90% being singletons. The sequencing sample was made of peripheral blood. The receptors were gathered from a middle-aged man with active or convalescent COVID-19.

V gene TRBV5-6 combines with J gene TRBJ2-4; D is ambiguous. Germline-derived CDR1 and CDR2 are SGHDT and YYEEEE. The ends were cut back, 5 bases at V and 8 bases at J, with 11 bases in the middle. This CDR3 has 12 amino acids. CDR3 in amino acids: CASSRSVDIQYF. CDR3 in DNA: TGTGCCAGCAGTCGGAGCGTAGACATTCAGTACTTC.

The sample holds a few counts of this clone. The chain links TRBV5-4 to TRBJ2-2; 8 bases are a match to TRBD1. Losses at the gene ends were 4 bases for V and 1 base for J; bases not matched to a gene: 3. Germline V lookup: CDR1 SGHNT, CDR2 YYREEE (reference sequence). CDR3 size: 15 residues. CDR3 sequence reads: CASSPGGMNTGELFF. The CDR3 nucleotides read TGTGCCAGCAGCCCAGGGGGCATGAACACCGGGGAGCTGTTTTTT.

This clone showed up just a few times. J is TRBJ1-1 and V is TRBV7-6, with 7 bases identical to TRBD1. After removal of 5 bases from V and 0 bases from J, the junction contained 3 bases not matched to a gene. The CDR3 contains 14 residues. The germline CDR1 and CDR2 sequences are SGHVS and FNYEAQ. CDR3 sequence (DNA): TGTGCCAGCAGCCCCGGACAGGTGAACACTGAAGCTTTCTTT. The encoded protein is CASSPGQVNTEAFF.

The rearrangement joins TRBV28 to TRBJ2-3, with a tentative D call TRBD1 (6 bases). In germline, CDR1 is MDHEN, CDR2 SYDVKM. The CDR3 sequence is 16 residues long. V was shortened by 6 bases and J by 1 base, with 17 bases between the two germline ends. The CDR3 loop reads CASRPSDRPRTDTQYF. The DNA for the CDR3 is TGTGCCAGCAGACCATCTGACAGGCCACGCACAGATACGCAGTATTTT.

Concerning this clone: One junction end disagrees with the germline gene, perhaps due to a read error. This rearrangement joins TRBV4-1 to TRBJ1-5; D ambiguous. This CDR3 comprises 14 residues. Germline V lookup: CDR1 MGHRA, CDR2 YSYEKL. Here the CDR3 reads CASSEDLMGPAQHF. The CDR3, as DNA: TGCGCCAGCAGCGAAGATCTAATGGGCCCCGCCCAGCATTTT.

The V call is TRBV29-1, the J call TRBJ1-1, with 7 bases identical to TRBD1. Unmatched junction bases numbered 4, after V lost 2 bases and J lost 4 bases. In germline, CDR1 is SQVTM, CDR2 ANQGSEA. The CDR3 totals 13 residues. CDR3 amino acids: CSVELGGVTEAFF. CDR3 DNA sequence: TGCAGCGTTGAACTAGGGGGCGTCACTGAAGCTTTCTTT.

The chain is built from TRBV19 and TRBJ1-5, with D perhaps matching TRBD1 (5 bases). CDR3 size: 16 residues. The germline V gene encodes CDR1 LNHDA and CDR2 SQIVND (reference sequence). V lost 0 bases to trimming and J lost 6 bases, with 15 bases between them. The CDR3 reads CASSIDTRVRVQPQHF. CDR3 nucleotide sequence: TGTGCCAGTAGTATAGATACCAGGGTAAGAGTTCAGCCCCAGCATTTT. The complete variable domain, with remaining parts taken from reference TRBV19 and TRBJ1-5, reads DGGITQSPKYLFRKEGQNVTLSCEQNLNHDAMYWYRQDPGQGLRLIYYSQIVNDFQKGDIAEGYSVSREKKESFPLTVTSAQKNPTAFYLCASSIDTRVRVQPQHFGDGTRLSIL.

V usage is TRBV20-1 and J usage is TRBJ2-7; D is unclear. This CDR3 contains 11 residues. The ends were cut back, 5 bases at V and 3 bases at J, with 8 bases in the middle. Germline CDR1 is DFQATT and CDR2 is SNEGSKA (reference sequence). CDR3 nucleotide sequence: TGCAGTGCTGGCCAGAACTACGAGCAGTACTTC. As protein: CSAGQNYEQYF.

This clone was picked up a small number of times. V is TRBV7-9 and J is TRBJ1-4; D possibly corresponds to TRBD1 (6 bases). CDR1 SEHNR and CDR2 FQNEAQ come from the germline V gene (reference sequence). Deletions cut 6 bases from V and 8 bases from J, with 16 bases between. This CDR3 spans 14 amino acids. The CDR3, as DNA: TGTGCCAGCAGTCCCCCGGGGACAAGGGAAAAACTGTTTTTT. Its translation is CASSPPGTREKLFF.

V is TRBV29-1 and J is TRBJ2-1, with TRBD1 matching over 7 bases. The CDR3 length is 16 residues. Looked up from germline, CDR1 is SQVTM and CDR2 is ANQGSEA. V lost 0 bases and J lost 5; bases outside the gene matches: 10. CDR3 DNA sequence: TGCAGCGTTGAAGAAGGTATCACAGGGGCGCACAATGAGCAGTTCTTC. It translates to CSVEEGITGAHNEQFF.

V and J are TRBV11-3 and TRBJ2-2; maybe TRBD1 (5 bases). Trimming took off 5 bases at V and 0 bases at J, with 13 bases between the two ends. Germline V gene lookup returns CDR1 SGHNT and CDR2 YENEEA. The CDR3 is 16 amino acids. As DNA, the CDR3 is TGTGCCAGCAGCAACGAGCAGGGCTCGAACACCGGGGAGCTGTTTTTT. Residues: CASSNEQGSNTGELFF.

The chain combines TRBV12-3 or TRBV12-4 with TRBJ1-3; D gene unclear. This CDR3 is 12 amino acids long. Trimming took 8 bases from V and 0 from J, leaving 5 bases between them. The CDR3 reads CASQASGNTIYF. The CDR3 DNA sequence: TGTGCCAGCCAAGCCTCTGGAAACACCATATATTTT.

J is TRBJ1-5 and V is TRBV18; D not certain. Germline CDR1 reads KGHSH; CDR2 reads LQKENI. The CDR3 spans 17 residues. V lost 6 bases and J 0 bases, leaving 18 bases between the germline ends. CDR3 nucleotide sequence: TGTGCCAGCTCCCCAATTTTTCTCGGGGTTAGCAATCAGCCCCAGCATTTT. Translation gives CASSPIFLGVSNQPQHF. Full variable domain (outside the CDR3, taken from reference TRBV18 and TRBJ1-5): NAGVMQNPRHLVRRRGQEARLRCSPMKGHSHVYWYRQLPEEGLKFMVYLQKENIIDESGMPKERFSAEFPKEGPSILRIQQVVRGDSAAYFCASSPIFLGVSNQPQHFGDGTRLSIL.

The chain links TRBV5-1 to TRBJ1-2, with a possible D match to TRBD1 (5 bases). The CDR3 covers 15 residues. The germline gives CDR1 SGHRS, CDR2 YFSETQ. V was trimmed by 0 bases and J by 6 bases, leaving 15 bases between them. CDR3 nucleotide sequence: TGCGCCAGCAGCTTGGGCGGGACTGAACTGGATGGCTACACCTTC. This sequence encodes CASSLGGTELDGYTF.

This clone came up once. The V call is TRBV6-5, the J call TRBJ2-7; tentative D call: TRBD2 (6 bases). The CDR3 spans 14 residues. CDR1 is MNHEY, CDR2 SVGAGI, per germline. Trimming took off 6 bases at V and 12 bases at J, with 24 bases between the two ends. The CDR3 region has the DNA TGTGCCAGCAGAGGGCCCGGGACTCCCTCCCAGCGGTACTTC. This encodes CASRGPGTPSQRYF.

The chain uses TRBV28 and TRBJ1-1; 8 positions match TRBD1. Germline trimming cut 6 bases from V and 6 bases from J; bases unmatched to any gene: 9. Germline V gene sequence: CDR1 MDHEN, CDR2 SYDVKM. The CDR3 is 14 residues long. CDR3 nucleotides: TGTGCCAGCAGACCAGGACAGGGTGGGGCTGAAGCTTTCTTT. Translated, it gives CASRPGQGGAEAFF.

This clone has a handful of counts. The CDR3 loop reads CASSQKGLTSVGQPQHF. CDR3 DNA: TGCGCCAGCAGCCAAAAGGGGTTAACGTCGGTTGGGCAGCCCCAGCATTTT. The V call is TRBV4-1, the J call TRBJ1-5, with D possibly TRBD1 on 5 matching bases. The V end lost 2 bases, the J end lost 7 bases, and 21 bases lay between the germline ends. Germline CDR1 is MGHRA and CDR2 is YSYEKL. The CDR3 loop spans 17 amino acids.